Detailed here is one T cell receptor (beta chain). Its antigen is not known. The data stem from a study of T cell clusters in autoimmune cytopenias. Study at large: TRB sequencing had a median around 50,000 reads and under 2,500 distinct clonotypes per sample.

Study-wide results and limits: Clustering suggested that physiological T cell clusters were missing in primary autoimmune cytopenia patients. No cluster-lack signature appeared between secondary cytopenia and chronic lymphocytic leukemia patients, apparently due to lymphoma masking.

TRB rearrangements were amplified by touch-down multiplex PCR with mixed TRB-A/B primers. No DNA is given; TCRdb re-called the multiplex PCR reads and lists each CDR3 protein once. The table lists under 15,000 distinct CDR3 sequences. Each sample's input was 250 to 300 ng genomic DNA, about 38,000 genome equivalents. The receptor was derived from a human donor with an autoimmune cytopenia or autoimmune hepatitis (not recorded which). The sample comprised peripheral blood.

The CDR3 spells CAWSRTYGYTF. This rearrangement joins TRBV30 to TRBJ1-2; TCRdb gives TRBD1 as the D gene, but with no DNA this cannot be confirmed. Germline V gene data show CDR1 as GTSNPN and CDR2 as SVGIG (reference sequence). This CDR3 contains 11 residues.